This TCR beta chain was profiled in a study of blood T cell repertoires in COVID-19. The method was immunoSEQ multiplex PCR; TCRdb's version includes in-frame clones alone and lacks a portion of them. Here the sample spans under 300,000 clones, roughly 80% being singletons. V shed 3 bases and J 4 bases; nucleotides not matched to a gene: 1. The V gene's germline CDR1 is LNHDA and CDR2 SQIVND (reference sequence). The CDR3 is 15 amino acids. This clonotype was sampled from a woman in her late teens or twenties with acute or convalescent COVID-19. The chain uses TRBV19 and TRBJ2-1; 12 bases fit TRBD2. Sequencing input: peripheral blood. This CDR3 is CASSIGLAGYNEQFF. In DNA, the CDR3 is TGTGCCAGTAGTATTGGACTAGCGGGATACAATGAGCAGTTCTTC.